This entry lists 30 T cell receptor beta chains sequenced from one sample in a study of T cell responses to AZD1222 COVID-19 vaccine. TCRdb's copy holds only in-frame clones and misses some; the assay was immunoSEQ multiplex PCR. The sample has tens of thousands of clones; 80% to 90% are singletons. The source was peripheral blood, collected 28 days after the second AZD1222 dose. Receptor source: an adult who received the AZD1222 COVID-19 vaccine.

The CDR3 bases are TGCGCCAGCAGCCAAGATTCGGGGGGTACTAACTATGGCTACACCTTC. Its protein product is CASSQDSGGTNYGYTF. The chain uses TRBV4-3 and TRBJ1-2; a possible D gene is TRBD1 (5 bases). This CDR3 spans 16 amino acids. V was cut by 0 bases and J by 0 bases, with 11 bases left in between. In germline, CDR1 is LGHNA, CDR2 YSLEER.

The chain is built from TRBV7-8 and TRBJ1-2; D perhaps matches TRBD1 (6 bases). CDR3 length equals 15 residues. The V gene lost 0 bases and the J gene lost 5 bases, with 13 bases spanning the gap. Germline CDR1 and CDR2: SGHVS and FQNEAQ. CDR3 sequence: CASSLAGGSAYGYTF. CDR3 nucleotide sequence: TGTGCCAGCAGCTTAGCGGGGGGCTCCGCGTATGGCTACACCTTC.

The CDR3 sequence is CASSSTPGTGELHSNQPQHF. In nucleotides, the CDR3 is TGTGCCAGCAGTTCCACCCCCGGGACAGGCGAACTTCATAGCAATCAGCCCCAGCATTTT. The gene calls are TRBV6-2 or TRBV6-3 and TRBJ1-5; TRBD1 aligns across 8 bases. Per the germline V gene, CDR1 is MNHEY and CDR2 is SVGEGT. The CDR3 sequence is 20 residues long. Trimming at V came to 4 bases and at J to 0 bases, leaving 17 bases not matched to a gene.

The chain links TRBV11-2 to TRBJ1-4; tentative D call: TRBD1 (5 bases). In germline, CDR1 is SGHAT, CDR2 FQNNGV. Trimming shortened V by 2 bases and J by 8 bases, and 15 bases separated the two germline ends. The CDR3 runs 15 residues. The CDR3 bases are TGTGCCAGCAGCTTAAGGGCAGGGAGAGGGGAAAAACTGTTTTTT. Translation: CASSLRAGRGEKLFF.

This chain connects TRBV7-2 to TRBJ1-5; tentative D call: TRBD1 (5 bases). CDR1 and CDR2 from the germline V gene are SGHTA and FQGNSA. The CDR3 length is 12 residues. Trimming stripped 5 bases from V and 4 bases from J, with 6 bases between. The CDR3 is CASSGQNQPQHF. CDR3 DNA: TGTGCCAGCAGCGGACAAAATCAGCCCCAGCATTTT.

The rearrangement links TRBV9 to TRBJ1-4; 8 bases line up with TRBD1. The CDR3 length is 14 residues. V dropped 3 bases and J dropped 8; count of bases not matched to a gene: 6. Germline V gives CDR1 SGDLS, CDR2 YYNGEE. The CDR3 protein is CASSAPGGVEKLFF. In DNA form, the CDR3 reads TGTGCCAGCAGCGCCCCAGGGGGCGTGGAAAAACTGTTTTTT.

The table lists this clone with a count of one. The CDR3 DNA reads as TGTGCCAGCAGCTTAGCAACGGGGGCCTACGAGCAGTACTTC. Translated: CASSLATGAYEQYF. The rearrangement uses TRBV7-2 and TRBJ2-7; D may be TRBD2 (6 bases). This CDR3 is built from 14 residues. Germline assignment: CDR1 SGHTA and CDR2 FQGNSA. Trimming cost V 0 bases and J 2 bases, with 8 bases left between them. Together with reference TRBV7-2 and TRBJ2-7, the CDR3 gives the full variable domain: GAGVSQSPSNKVTEKGKDVELRCDPISGHTALYWYRQSLGQGLEFLIYFQGNSAPDKSGLPSDRFSAERTGGSVSTLTIQRTQQEDSAVYLCASSLATGAYEQYFGPGTRLTVT.

The CDR3 nucleotides read TGTGCCGTAGCGGTGGCCGGGGAGCTGTTTTTT. It encodes CAVAVAGELFF. The chain carries TRBV3-1 (or the pseudogene TRBV3-2) and TRBJ2-2; perhaps TRBD2 as D (6 bases). Germline V gene data show CDR1 as LGHDT and CDR2 as YNNKEL (reference sequence). Trimming removed 11 bases at V and 6 bases at J, with 10 bases between. The CDR3 is made up of 11 amino acids.

The chain has TRBV12-3 or TRBV12-4 and TRBJ2-7; 7 bases line up with TRBD1. Trimming cost V 6 bases and J 4 bases; bases outside gene matches: 0. This CDR3 spans 11 amino acids. The CDR3 sequence is CASRDRYEQYF. In nucleotides, the CDR3 is TGTGCCAGCAGGGACAGGTACGAGCAGTACTTC.

V and J are TRBV27 and TRBJ2-3; 10 bases agree with TRBD2. V was pared by 8 bases and J by 4 bases, with 12 bases of the junction left unmatched. The CDR3 extends over 16 amino acids. The germline CDR1 and CDR2 sequences are MNHEY and SMNVEV (reference sequence). The CDR3 sequence is CASGPTGTSAADTQYF. The CDR3 nucleotides read TGTGCCAGCGGCCCGACCGGGACTAGCGCCGCAGATACGCAGTATTTT.

The genes are TRBV12-3 or TRBV12-4 and TRBJ2-2, with D unresolved. V dropped 4 bases and J dropped 8 bases, with 11 bases sitting between them. The CDR3 spans 13 residues. The chain's CDR3 is CASSSLGLGELFF. The CDR3 DNA is TGTGCCAGCAGTTCCCTAGGGTTGGGGGAGCTGTTTTTT.

This clone occurred once. The V gene is TRBV28, the J gene TRBJ1-3; no reliable D call. Looked up from germline, CDR1 is MDHEN and CDR2 is SYDVKM. The CDR3 is 16 amino acids. V lost 5 bases and J lost 0, with 14 bases in between. CDR3 nucleotide sequence: TGTGCCAGCAGTCCGACCCGGGCCGGCTCTGGAAACACCATATATTTT. Translated, it gives CASSPTRAGSGNTIYF.

The rearrangement uses TRBV12-3 or TRBV12-4 and TRBJ1-2; no clear D gene. V lost 5 bases and J 1 base, leaving 5 bases between the germline ends. The CDR3 spans 12 residues. The CDR3 DNA follows: TGTGCCAGCAGTCCTAGTAACTATGGCTACACCTTC. It codes for CASSPSNYGYTF.

This chain uses TRBV5-6 with TRBJ1-3; D uncertain. Deletions cut 0 bases from V and 0 bases from J, with 7 bases between. Germline assignment: CDR1 SGHDT and CDR2 YYEEEE. This CDR3 region has 15 residues. The CDR3 DNA sequence: TGTGCCAGCAGCTTGGGCAGAACCTCTGGAAACACCATATATTTT. It is translated as CASSLGRTSGNTIYF.

Ten or more counts support this clone. This sequence joins TRBV3-1 (or the pseudogene TRBV3-2) and TRBJ1-1; D is possibly TRBD1 (6 bases). The CDR3 runs to 14 residues. Germline V gene sequence: CDR1 LGHDT, CDR2 YNNKEL (reference sequence). V lost 3 bases, J lost 2 bases, and 10 bases lay in between. The CDR3 DNA reads TGTGCCAGCAGCCACCTACAGGGTAACACTGAAGCTTTCTTT. Encoded protein: CASSHLQGNTEAFF.

The chain employs TRBV14 and TRBJ2-2; TRBD2 is a possible D gene (5 bases). The germline gives CDR1 SGHDN, CDR2 FVKESK. V was cut by 4 bases and J by 1 base, with 13 bases left in between. The CDR3 has 16 amino acids. CDR3 coding DNA: TGTGCCAGCAGCCCCTACCTCGGGGTGAACACCGGGGAGCTGTTTTTT. Its translation: CASSPYLGVNTGELFF.

The V gene is TRBV14, the J gene TRBJ2-1, with D hard to call. Germline assignment: CDR1 SGHDN and CDR2 FVKESK. The CDR3 loop spans 11 amino acids. V lost 1 base to trimming and J lost 9 bases, with 4 bases between them. CDR3 nucleotide sequence: TGTGCCAGCAGCCAAGTGAGTGAGCAGTTCTTC. It codes for CASSQVSEQFF.

V gene TRBV7-9 combines with J gene TRBJ1-1, with D perhaps TRBD1 (5 bases). The CDR3 is made up of 16 amino acids. V lost 3 bases and J 1 base, leaving 15 bases between the germline ends. The germline V gene encodes CDR1 SEHNR and CDR2 FQNEAQ (reference sequence). This CDR3 reads CASSFSGGRGNTEAFF. The CDR3 nucleotides are TGTGCCAGCAGCTTTTCCGGGGGTCGAGGGAACACTGAAGCTTTCTTT.

The chain links TRBV6-1 to TRBJ2-4; D may correspond to TRBD1 or TRBD2 (5 bases each). V was cut by 3 bases and J by 0 bases, with 9 bases left in between. CDR1 and CDR2 from the germline V gene are MNHNS and SASEGT. The CDR3 sequence is 15 residues long. Written as DNA, the CDR3 is TGTGCCAGCAGTGACGTGGGGGTAGCCAAAAACATTCAGTACTTC. It translates to CASSDVGVAKNIQYF.

The chain couples TRBV5-4 to TRBJ1-5, with unresolved D. Trimming pared 0 bases from V and 6 bases from J, leaving 13 bases between. The germline V gene encodes CDR1 SGHNT and CDR2 YYREEE (reference sequence). The CDR3 is made up of 15 amino acids. CDR3 sequence: CASSLDGRHGQPQHF. CDR3 sequence (DNA): TGTGCCAGCAGCTTGGATGGCAGGCACGGTCAGCCCCAGCATTTT.

About this clone itself: The same CDR3 can be traced to other DNA sequences in this sample. The rearrangement links TRBV3-1 (or the pseudogene TRBV3-2) to TRBJ2-6; D might be TRBD2 (6 bases). With 1 base removed from V and 4 bases from J, the gap between germline ends came to 17 bases. Germline-derived CDR1 and CDR2 are LGHDT and YNNKEL (reference sequence). This CDR3 has 18 residues. The CDR3 DNA follows: TGTGCCAGCAGCCAAGTTCAGGCCGGGGCGGGGGGGGCCAACGTCCTGACTTTC. Translating it yields CASSQVQAGAGGANVLTF.

The J gene is TRBJ1-2, the V gene TRBV5-5, with 7 nucleotides matching TRBD1. The junction had 16 bases not matched to a gene; V was cut back by 4 bases and J by 4 bases. The CDR3 runs 17 residues. Germline lookup yields CDR1 SGHKS and CDR2 YYEKEE (reference sequence). Here the CDR3 DNA reads TGTGCCAGCAGCGCCATTTTGGAGGGGGCGAGGTTCTATGGCTACACCTTC. It codes for CASSAILEGARFYGYTF.

The gene calls are TRBV5-1 and TRBJ2-2; 7 bases match TRBD2. The V segment lost 7 bases and the J segment 6 bases; nucleotides outside the gene matches: 0. The CDR3 loop spans 11 amino acids. Germline CDR1 is SGHRS and CDR2 is YFSETQ. The CDR3: CASAGAGELFF. The CDR3 DNA is TGCGCCAGCGCGGGGGCCGGGGAGCTGTTTTTT.

The chain combines TRBV2 with TRBJ2-1; D unresolved. This CDR3 is built from 16 residues. Germline CDR1 SNHLY, CDR2 FYNNEI. V was pared by 2 bases and J by 5 bases, with 16 bases between. The CDR3 DNA sequence: TGTGCCAGCAGTGAAAGAGTGAGCATTGGAGACAATGAGCAGTTCTTC. Translating it yields CASSERVSIGDNEQFF.

The chain couples TRBV19 to TRBJ2-1, with a possible D match to TRBD1 (5 bases). V was cut by 6 bases and J by 0 bases, with 15 bases left in between. Germline V gene data show CDR1 as LNHDA and CDR2 as SQIVND (reference sequence). The CDR3 extends over 16 amino acids. The CDR3 nucleotides read TGTGCCAGTAGCGTGACCGACAGAAGCTCCTACAATGAGCAGTTCTTC. Protein product: CASSVTDRSSYNEQFF.

Written as DNA, the CDR3 is TGCGCCAGCAGCCAAGGTCTAGGACAGCTTCGGGGAAAACTGTTTTTT. Its protein is CASSQGLGQLRGKLFF. The chain uses TRBV4-3 and TRBJ1-4; D perhaps matches TRBD1 (6 bases). CDR1 and CDR2 (germline): LGHNA, YSLEER. Trimming pared 1 base from V and 10 bases from J, leaving 19 bases between. This CDR3 is built from 16 residues.

The rearrangement joins TRBV5-1 to TRBJ1-2, with no clear D. The CDR3 is 13 residues long. CDR1 is SGHRS, CDR2 YFSETQ, per germline. The V and J ends lost 0 bases and 2 bases respectively, with 5 bases between them. The CDR3 DNA reads TGCGCCAGCAGCTTGGGCAGCAACTATGGCTACACCTTC. Translated: CASSLGSNYGYTF.

This clone occurred a few times. The gene calls are TRBV5-5 and TRBJ2-1; D gene unclear. Per the germline V gene, CDR1 is SGHKS and CDR2 is YYEKEE (reference sequence). This CDR3 is 15 amino acids long. The ends were cut back, 2 bases at V and 10 bases at J, with 19 bases in the middle. CDR3 region: CASSFARVSSEEQFF. DNA of the CDR3: TGTGCCAGCAGCTTTGCCAGAGTCTCCAGCGAAGAGCAGTTCTTC.

The chain recombines TRBV5-6 with TRBJ2-7, with TRBD2 matching over 8 bases. V dropped 4 bases and J dropped 0; count of bases not matched to a gene: 6. Germline loops: CDR1 SGHDT, CDR2 YYEEEE. This CDR3 spans 15 amino acids. The CDR3 DNA reads as TGTGCCAGCAGCACCCAGCGGGGGAGCTCCTACGAGCAGTACTTC. Residues: CASSTQRGSSYEQYF. Full variable domain (outside the CDR3, taken from reference TRBV5-6 and TRBJ2-7): DAGVTQSPTHLIKTRGQQVTLRCSPKSGHDTVSWYQQALGQGPQFIFQYYEEEERQRGNFPDRFSGHQFPNYSSELNVNALLLGDSALYLCASSTQRGSSYEQYFGPGTRLTVT.

Turning to this clone: This CDR3 is also generated by other DNA sequences in the sample. This chain links TRBV3-1 (or the pseudogene TRBV3-2) with TRBJ1-5; 7 nucleotides agree with TRBD1. There are 14 residues in the CDR3. In germline, CDR1 is LGHDT, CDR2 YNNKEL (reference sequence). The junction had 4 bases not matched to a gene; V was cut back by 4 bases and J by 4 bases. The CDR3 region has the DNA TGTGCCAGCAGCCCCGGACAGGCGAATCAGCCCCAGCATTTT. Protein sequence: CASSPGQANQPQHF.